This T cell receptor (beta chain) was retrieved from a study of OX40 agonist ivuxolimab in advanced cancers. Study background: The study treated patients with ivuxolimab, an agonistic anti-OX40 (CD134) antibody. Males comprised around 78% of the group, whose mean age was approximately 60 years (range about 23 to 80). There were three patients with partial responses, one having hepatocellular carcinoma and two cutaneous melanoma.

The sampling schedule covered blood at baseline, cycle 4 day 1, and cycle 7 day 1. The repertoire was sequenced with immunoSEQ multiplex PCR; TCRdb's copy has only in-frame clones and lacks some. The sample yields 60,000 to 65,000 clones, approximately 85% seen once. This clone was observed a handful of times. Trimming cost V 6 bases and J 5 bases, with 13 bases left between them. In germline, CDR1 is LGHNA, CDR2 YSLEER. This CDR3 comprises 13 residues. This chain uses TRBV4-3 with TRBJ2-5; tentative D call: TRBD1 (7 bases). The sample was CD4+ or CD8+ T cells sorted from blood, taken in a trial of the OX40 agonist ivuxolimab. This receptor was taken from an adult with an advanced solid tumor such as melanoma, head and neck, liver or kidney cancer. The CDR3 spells CASRPRGEETQYF. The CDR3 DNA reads TGCGCCAGCAGACCCAGGGGGGAGGAGACCCAGTACTTC.